This T cell receptor (beta chain) was retrieved from a study of glioma-infiltrating T cells. TCR alpha and beta CDR3 regions were amplified from RNA using iRepertoire nested multiplex PCR. TCRdb ran MiXCR on the multiplex PCR reads and lists one entry per CDR3 protein. The profile shows a few hundred thousand distinct CDR3 sequences, 41% of them singletons. Concerning this clonotype: At one end, the junction sequence differs from germline, possibly due to a read error.

The length of the CDR3 is 15 residues. CDR1 is MNHEY and CDR2 is SVGEGT in the germline V gene. The sample comprised glioma tissue, nonneoplastic brain tissue, or PBMCs (not recorded which). The chain carries TRBV6-2 or TRBV6-3 and TRBJ2-7; 9 positions match TRBD2. This clonotype originated in a human donor with low-grade glioma or glioblastoma, undergoing nonglioma brain surgery, or in good health (not recorded which). The CDR3 coding sequence is TGTGCCAGCACCATTAGCGGGAGCAGCTTCTACGAGCAGCACTTC. Amino acids: CASTISGSSFYEQHF.